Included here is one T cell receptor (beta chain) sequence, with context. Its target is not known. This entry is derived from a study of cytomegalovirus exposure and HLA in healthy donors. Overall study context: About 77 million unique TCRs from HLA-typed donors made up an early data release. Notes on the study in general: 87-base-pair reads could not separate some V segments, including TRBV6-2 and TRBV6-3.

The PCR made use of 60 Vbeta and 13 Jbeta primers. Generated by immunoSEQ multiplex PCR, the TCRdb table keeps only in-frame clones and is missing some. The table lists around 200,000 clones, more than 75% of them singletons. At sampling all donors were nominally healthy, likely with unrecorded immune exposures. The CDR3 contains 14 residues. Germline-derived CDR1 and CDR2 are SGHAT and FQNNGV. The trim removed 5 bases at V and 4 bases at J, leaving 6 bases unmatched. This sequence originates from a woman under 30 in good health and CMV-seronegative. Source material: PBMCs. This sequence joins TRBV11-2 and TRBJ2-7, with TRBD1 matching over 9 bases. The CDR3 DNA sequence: TGTGCCAGCAGCCCCGGGACAGGGTTTTACGAGCAGTACTTC. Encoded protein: CASSPGTGFYEQYF.